Shown below are 32 T cell receptor beta chains from a single sample sequenced in a study of T cells in Graves' hyperthyroidism and ophthalmopathy. Template material for amplifying TCR beta CDR3 regions consisted of RNA transcripts. In the first-round RT-PCR of the TCR CDR3, the HTBI primer set was used. TCRdb recomputed calls from the multiplex PCR reads with MiXCR, one row per CDR3 protein. Of around 760,000 distinct CDR3 sequences in the sample, around a third are singletons; the top ten hold around 29%. The sample comprised blood. These receptors were taken from a woman in her 40s with Graves' hyperthyroidism.

This clonotype appeared a few times. The chain employs TRBV6-5 and TRBJ2-7; unclear D gene. V was clipped by 2 bases and J by 0 bases, with 8 bases between them. Germline V CDR1 and CDR2: MNHEY, SVGAGI. The CDR3 loop spans 14 amino acids. In DNA, the CDR3 is TGTGCCAGCAGTTACGGTACTAACTCCTACGAGCAGTACTTC. Translating gives CASSYGTNSYEQYF.

In its sample, this clonotype was seen a few times. V gene TRBV12-3 or TRBV12-4 combines with J gene TRBJ1-3; D not certain. The CDR3 contains 15 residues. The V gene lost 5 bases and the J gene lost 0 bases, with 11 bases spanning the gap. The CDR3 coding sequence is TGTGCCAGCAGTCCACCGGTGGTCTCTGGAAACACCATATATTTT. This codes for CASSPPVVSGNTIYF.

The sample holds a few counts of this clonotype. The gene calls are TRBV7-2 and TRBJ1-5; a weak D match, TRBD1 (5 bases). Germline values: CDR1 SGHTA, CDR2 FQGNSA. V gave up 1 base and J gave up 3 bases, with 13 bases separating them. The CDR3 contains 16 residues. CDR3 DNA: TGTGCCAGCAGCTTAGGGACATCAGACCTCAATCAGCCCCAGCATTTT. Translated: CASSLGTSDLNQPQHF. Variable domain in full (rest from reference TRBV7-2 and TRBJ1-5): GAGVSQSPSNKVTEKGKDVELRCDPISGHTALYWYRQSLGQGLEFLIYFQGNSAPDKSGLPSDRFSAERTGGSVSTLTIQRTQQEDSAVYLCASSLGTSDLNQPQHFGDGTRLSIL.

The rearrangement links TRBV6-2 or TRBV6-3 to TRBJ1-2; 9 nucleotides align to TRBD1. This CDR3 spans 12 amino acids. Germline CDR1 and CDR2: MNHEY and SVGEGT. V gave up 5 bases and J gave up 9 bases; unmatched junction bases: 4. As DNA, the CDR3 is TGTGCCAGCAGTACAGGGGGCGATCGCTACACCTTC. Translated: CASSTGGDRYTF.

This chain connects TRBV29-1 to TRBJ2-7, with 10 bases matching TRBD2. Germline-derived CDR1 and CDR2 are SQVTM and ANQGSEA. V was clipped by 2 bases and J by 5 bases; unmatched bases: 6. The CDR3 extends over 14 amino acids. The CDR3 loop reads CSVESLAGVNEQYF. CDR3 nucleotide sequence: TGCAGCGTTGAAAGTCTAGCGGGAGTAAACGAGCAGTACTTC.

CDR3 protein: CATSRDLGVSRSGANVLTF. In DNA form, the CDR3 reads TGTGCCACCAGCAGAGATCTGGGAGTAAGTCGATCTGGGGCCAACGTCCTGACTTTC. The chain links TRBV15 to TRBJ2-6; tentatively, D is TRBD2 (5 bases). This CDR3 contains 19 residues. V dropped 0 bases and J dropped 1 base, with 16 bases sitting between them. Germline V CDR1 and CDR2: LNHNV, YYDKDF (reference sequence).

This clonotype was detected once. CDR3 amino acids: CASSFGLAGVQSHEQYF. In DNA form, the CDR3 reads TGTGCCAGTAGCTTCGGGCTAGCGGGGGTCCAGAGCCACGAGCAGTACTTC. The gene calls are TRBV19 and TRBJ2-7, with 10 bases lining up with TRBD2. This CDR3 spans 17 amino acids. J was trimmed by 5 bases and V by 6 bases; bases with no gene match: 16. Germline V gene data show CDR1 as LNHDA and CDR2 as SQIVND (reference sequence).

This rearrangement joins TRBV29-1 to TRBJ2-5; D call uncertain. The germline CDR1 and CDR2 sequences are SQVTM and ANQGSEA. V was shortened by 4 bases and J by 5 bases, with 14 bases between the two germline ends. The CDR3 covers 13 residues. The chain's CDR3 is CSVVKRRGETQYF. The CDR3 nucleotides are TGCAGCGTTGTAAAGAGGCGAGGCGAGACCCAGTACTTC. Filled out from reference TRBV29-1 and TRBJ2-5, the complete variable domain reads SAVISQKPSRDICQRGTSLTIQCQVDSQVTMMFWYRQQPGQSLTLIATANQGSEATYESGFVIDKFPISRPNLTFSTLTVSNMSPEDSSIYLCSVVKRRGETQYFGPGTRLLVL.

V is TRBV20-1 and J is TRBJ2-7, with TRBD1 as a possible D gene (6 bases). Germline values: CDR1 DFQATT, CDR2 SNEGSKA (reference sequence). V gave up 5 bases and J gave up 3 bases, with 14 bases separating them. The CDR3 is made up of 13 amino acids. DNA for the CDR3: TGCAGTGCTTCGAGACAGGCCCGCTACGAGCAGTACTTC. Translation: CSASRQARYEQYF.

As to this clonotype: One end of the junction varies from germline; a read error may be responsible. V usage is TRBV7-3 and J usage is TRBJ1-1; 7 bases fit TRBD1. Germline loops: CDR1 SGHTA, CDR2 FQGTGA. The CDR3 has 13 amino acids. The CDR3 DNA sequence: TGTGCCAGCAGTAAAACAGGGGTTACTGGAGCTTTCTTT. Translated, it gives CASSKTGVTGAFF.

This clonotype has a count of ten or more. The chain is built from TRBV7-9 and TRBJ1-3; D gene ambiguous. CDR1 is SEHNR, CDR2 FQNEAQ, per germline (reference sequence). The V end was cut by 1 base, the J end by 3 bases, with 7 bases between. CDR3 length: 14 amino acids. As DNA, the CDR3 is TGTGCCAGCAGCTTAGACGGGGTTGGAAACACCATATATTTT. As protein: CASSLDGVGNTIYF.

This chain uses TRBV6-2 or TRBV6-3 with TRBJ1-1, with D perhaps TRBD1 (6 bases). Trimming left V 6 bases short and J 7 bases short, with 12 bases between. Germline lookup yields CDR1 MNHEY and CDR2 SVGEGT. This CDR3 has 12 amino acids. This CDR3 reads CASSTGQLEAFF. The DNA of the CDR3 is TGTGCCAGCAGCACAGGACAGCTTGAAGCTTTCTTT.

This clonotype occurred many times. The rearrangement joins TRBV12-3 or TRBV12-4 to TRBJ1-1; no reliable D call. There are 11 residues in the CDR3. The V gene lost 7 bases and the J gene lost 3 bases, with 6 bases spanning the gap. The CDR3 coding sequence is TGTGCCAGCAAGCTGTACACTGAAGCTTTCTTT. It codes for CASKLYTEAFF.

The chain is built from TRBV27 and TRBJ1-5; D remains ambiguous. The CDR3 has 13 residues. Trimming removed 5 bases from V and 5 bases from J, with 10 bases in between. Germline V gene data show CDR1 as MNHEY and CDR2 as SMNVEV (reference sequence). CDR3 amino acids: CASSTLPYQPQHF. In DNA form, the CDR3 reads TGTGCCAGCAGTACCCTCCCCTATCAGCCCCAGCATTTT.

The sample holds a few counts of this clonotype. The chain has TRBV20-1 and TRBJ1-4; D is possibly TRBD1 (5 bases). This CDR3 has 17 amino acids. Germline V gene data show CDR1 as DFQATT and CDR2 as SNEGSKA (reference sequence). Trimming took off 3 bases at V and 6 bases at J, with 23 bases between the two ends. CDR3 DNA: TGCAGTGCTAGTGCAGTTCGTGCAACAAGGGGAGATGAAAAACTGTTTTTT. Amino acids: CSASAVRATRGDEKLFF.

CDR3 residues: CASSWGRGVATNEKLFF. The CDR3 DNA reads as TGTGCCAGCAGCTGGGGACGGGGCGTTGCAACTAATGAAAAACTGTTTTTT. J is TRBJ1-4 and V is TRBV5-4; tentative D call: TRBD1 (5 bases). This CDR3 region has 17 residues. The V end lost 3 bases, the J end lost 0 bases, and 15 bases lay between the germline ends. Germline CDR1 is SGHNT and CDR2 is YYREEE (reference sequence).

The V gene is TRBV7-9, the J gene TRBJ1-4; a weak D match, TRBD1 (5 bases). The V gene lost 0 bases and the J gene lost 8 bases, with 13 bases spanning the gap. The V gene's germline CDR1 is SEHNR and CDR2 FQNEAQ (reference sequence). This CDR3 spans 15 amino acids. The CDR3 here is CASSLARQGDEKLFF. DNA of the CDR3: TGTGCCAGCAGCTTAGCGCGTCAGGGAGACGAAAAACTGTTTTTT.

V gene TRBV7-9 combines with J gene TRBJ1-2, with TRBD1 identical over 7 bases. CDR1 is SEHNR and CDR2 is FQNEAQ in the germline V gene (reference sequence). The CDR3 loop spans 14 amino acids. V trimming: 5 bases; J trimming: 6 bases; junction bases outside the gene matches: 9. The CDR3 DNA reads TGTGCCAGCAGCCACCGGGACAGTGGAGATGGCTACACCTTC. It translates to CASSHRDSGDGYTF. The full variable domain, with the rest looked up from reference TRBV7-9 and TRBJ1-2, is DTGVSQNPRHKITKRGQNVTFRCDPISEHNRLYWYRQTLGQGPEFLTYFQNEAQLEKSRLLSDRFSAERPKGSFSTLEIQRTEQGDSAMYLCASSHRDSGDGYTFGSGTRLTVV.

The chain recombines TRBV29-1 with TRBJ1-5; a possible D gene is TRBD1 (6 bases). The CDR3 contains 10 residues. The V end lost 7 bases, the J end lost 14 bases, and 15 bases lay between the germline ends. The germline V gene encodes CDR1 SQVTM and CDR2 ANQGSEA. The CDR3 DNA reads as TGCAGCGCTACAGGGAGGGACGAGCATTTT. Translated, it gives CSATGRDEHF.

This rearrangement joins TRBV7-2 to TRBJ1-6; 8 nucleotides line up with TRBD1. The germline CDR1 and CDR2 sequences are SGHTA and FQGNSA. Germline trimming cut 5 bases from V and 7 bases from J; bases unmatched to any gene: 10. The CDR3 covers 16 residues. The CDR3 here is CASSPNRGVLNSPLHF. The CDR3 region has the DNA TGTGCCAGCAGCCCCAACAGGGGGGTCCTGAATTCACCCCTCCACTTT.

This rearrangement joins TRBV20-1 to TRBJ2-3; D remains ambiguous. V lost 0 bases and J lost 5, with 12 bases in between. Germline values: CDR1 DFQATT, CDR2 SNEGSKA (reference sequence). The CDR3 extends over 14 amino acids. This chain's CDR3 is CSARDVGWGDTQYF. CDR3 nucleotide sequence: TGCAGTGCTAGAGATGTGGGTTGGGGAGATACGCAGTATTTT.

This clonotype was seen ten or more times. The V call is TRBV9, the J call TRBJ1-4, with D possibly matching TRBD1 (6 bases). Germline V gene sequence: CDR1 SGDLS, CDR2 YYNGEE. Deletions cut 3 bases from V and 8 bases from J, with 20 bases between. The CDR3 spans 16 residues. CDR3: CASSGAPGQGLEKLFF. CDR3 nucleotides: TGTGCCAGCAGCGGGGCTCCAGGGCAGGGGCTAGAAAAACTGTTTTTT.

V and J are TRBV9 and TRBJ1-2, with D perhaps matching TRBD1 (5 bases). V was clipped by 4 bases and J by 8 bases, with 21 bases between them. CDR3 length: 15 residues. Germline CDR1 reads SGDLS; CDR2 reads YYNGEE. CDR3 sequence (DNA): TGTGCCAGCAGCCAAGATACCTCAGGGTTAGTGGGCTACACCTTC. It translates to CASSQDTSGLVGYTF.

Notes on this clonotype: The CDR3 does not end in the conserved phenylalanine or tryptophan, so this is likely a read error. The chain is built from TRBV7-3 and TRBJ2-7; no clear D gene. The CDR3 has 13 amino acids. From germline, CDR1 is SGHTA and CDR2 FQGTGA. Deletions cut 5 bases from V and 5 bases from J, with 13 bases between. DNA of the CDR3: TGTGCCAGCAGCCCCGACCGCGACCACGAGCAGTACCTC. Protein product: CASSPDRDHEQYL.

This chain uses TRBV19 with TRBJ2-2, with D possibly being TRBD1 (5 bases). Germline V CDR1 and CDR2: LNHDA, SQIVND (reference sequence). The CDR3 contains 16 residues. Trimming pared 8 bases from V and 2 bases from J, leaving 18 bases between. The CDR3 sequence: CASSHVSGANTGELFF. The DNA for the CDR3 is TGTGCCAGTTCACATGTCTCTGGGGCCAACACCGGGGAGCTGTTTTTT.

The chain has TRBV7-2 and TRBJ2-5; D not resolved. TRBJ2-1 matches the DNA end more closely, so the J call is doubtful. The CDR3 is 12 amino acids. In germline, CDR1 is SGHTA, CDR2 FQGNSA. The CDR3 is CASSAQVLGQFF. The CDR3 region has the DNA TGTGCCAGCAGCGCCCAAGTTTTAGGGCAGTTCTTC.

This sequence joins TRBV7-2 and TRBJ2-5; perhaps D is TRBD1 or TRBD2 (5 bases each). This CDR3 spans 16 amino acids. Trimming cost V 2 bases and J 3 bases, with 16 bases left between them. The germline CDR1 and CDR2 sequences are SGHTA and FQGNSA. CDR3 sequence: CASSLNPWGTEETQYF. For the CDR3, the DNA is TGTGCCAGCAGCTTAAACCCCTGGGGGACGGAAGAGACCCAGTACTTC. Full variable domain (missing parts from reference TRBV7-2 and TRBJ2-5): GAGVSQSPSNKVTEKGKDVELRCDPISGHTALYWYRQSLGQGLEFLIYFQGNSAPDKSGLPSDRFSAERTGGSVSTLTIQRTQQEDSAVYLCASSLNPWGTEETQYFGPGTRLLVL.

The chain joins TRBV7-9 to TRBJ2-7; 8 bases align to TRBD1. Trimming took 6 bases from V and 0 from J; bases not matched to a gene: 7. The CDR3 covers 15 residues. Germline CDR1 reads SEHNR; CDR2 reads FQNEAQ (reference sequence). CDR3 residues: CASSGRQGSSYEQYF. CDR3 sequence (DNA): TGTGCCAGCAGTGGAAGACAGGGGAGCTCCTACGAGCAGTACTTC. Looking up the rest from reference TRBV7-9 and TRBJ2-7 gives the full variable domain: DTGVSQNPRHKITKRGQNVTFRCDPISEHNRLYWYRQTLGQGPEFLTYFQNEAQLEKSRLLSDRFSAERPKGSFSTLEIQRTEQGDSAMYLCASSGRQGSSYEQYFGPGTRLTVT.

This clonotype was recorded a few times. This rearrangement joins TRBV2 to TRBJ1-5, with 7 bases matching TRBD1. CDR1 and CDR2 (germline): SNHLY, FYNNEI. This CDR3 has 14 residues. With V trimmed by 6 bases and J by 1 base, 3 bases remained unmatched. For the CDR3, the DNA is TGTGCCAGCAGGGTGACAGGGAGCAATCAGCCCCAGCATTTT. Translating it yields CASRVTGSNQPQHF.

This chain connects TRBV6-5 to TRBJ2-7; 11 positions match TRBD1. Germline CDR1 and CDR2: MNHEY and SVGAGI. The CDR3 length is 16 residues. V lost 5 bases, J lost 1 base, and 7 bases stayed unmatched. The DNA of the CDR3 is TGTGCCAGCAGTCTCGGACGGGACAGGGGGTCCTACGAGCAGTACTTC. Its translation is CASSLGRDRGSYEQYF.

The chain is built from TRBV6-5 and TRBJ2-6; perhaps D is TRBD1 or TRBD2 (5 bases each). Germline-derived CDR1 and CDR2 are MNHEY and SVGAGI. V was shortened by 5 bases and J by 4 bases, with 21 bases between the two germline ends. The CDR3 consists of 18 residues. The CDR3 sequence: CASSARGRKVRGANVLTF. CDR3 nucleotide sequence: TGTGCCAGCAGTGCCCGGGGCAGGAAGGTGCGGGGGGCCAACGTCCTGACTTTC.

This clonotype has only a few counts. This chain joins TRBV6-1 and TRBJ1-2; TRBD1 aligns across 9 bases. This CDR3 spans 16 amino acids. The junction had 12 bases not matched to a gene; V was cut back by 5 bases and J by 5 bases. The germline V gene encodes CDR1 MNHNS and CDR2 SASEGT. CDR3 sequence: CASSPTRSTGGYGYTF. In DNA, the CDR3 is TGTGCCAGCAGTCCCACCCGATCGACAGGGGGATATGGCTACACCTTC.